This T cell receptor (beta chain) was retrieved from a study of metastatic and nonmetastatic thyroid tumors. Study at large: For malignant and benign thyroid patients, tumor or nodule tissue and blood were the sources whose repertoires were compared. Study-wide results and limits: Relative to benign nodules, malignant thyroid tumors were reportedly characterized by significantly elevated TCR beta diversity in blood and tumor.

This clone occurred a few times. Its specificity is unknown. At one boundary the junction diverges from the germline segment, which might be a read error. Until they underwent thyroid surgery, no patient had received any treatment. Study processing details: CDR3 differences across clinicopathological groups were used to build a distant-metastasis classifier for papillary thyroid cancer. TCRdb recomputed clones from the PCR reads via MiXCR. The V and J calls, along with clone size, are taken from TCRdb and not from the paper's own processing. The repertoire holds about 14,000 clones, with roughly 28% as singletons. The CDR3 has 15 residues.

The rearrangement joins TRBV12-3 or TRBV12-4 to TRBJ1-3; a possible D gene is TRBD1 (6 bases). Material: blood. This sequence was found in a female donor with papillary thyroid cancer or a benign thyroid nodule (not recorded which). Some clones in this sample may be carry-over from other donors' samples. The CDR3: CTSGDGGRLGNTIYF. In DNA form, the CDR3 reads TGTACCAGCGGTGACGGGGGGCGCCTTGGAAACACCATATATTTT.